This TCR beta chain originates from a study of blood T cell repertoires in COVID-19. The overall study: Spain, Italy and the United States supplied samples that represented acute and convalescent COVID-19. PBMCs, B-cell-depleted T cells, or T cells provided the cDNA or gDNA that made up the material.

The CDR3 consists of 15 residues. Per germline, CDR1 SGHTA and CDR2 FQGNSA. Trimming removed 6 bases at V and 2 bases at J, with 17 bases between. In this sample, this clone turned up once. Per the study methods: Amplification of reference gene primers provided the estimated nucleated cell counts. The protocol was immunoSEQ multiplex PCR, while the TCRdb copy is restricted to in-frame clones and leaves out a portion. V and J calls and clone size follow that table, whereas D and trimming were derived from the DNA. Of fewer than 250,000 clones in the sample, 80% to 90% are singletons; the top ten hold over 3.5%.

The sequenced sample was peripheral blood. The chain has TRBV7-2 and TRBJ2-7, with D possibly being TRBD2 (6 bases). This TCR was recovered from a woman aged 70-85 years with acute or convalescent COVID-19. The CDR3 loop is CASRPGSTFAYEQYF. CDR3 coding DNA: TGTGCCAGCAGGCCCGGGAGTACTTTCGCCTACGAGCAGTACTTC.